This T cell receptor beta chain was captured by sequencing in a study of cytomegalovirus exposure and HLA in healthy donors. Study background: Among the roughly 400 genotyped donors, 70% to 90% were placed in the Caucasian-associated ancestry cluster. Study-wide findings and caveats: Listed as cytomegalovirus-associated were 164 TCR beta chains. The study had only CMV serostatus as immune exposure information.

PCR was performed using 60 Vbeta and 13 Jbeta primers. Method: immunoSEQ multiplex PCR; TCRdb's copy keeps in-frame clones and lacks some. The sample shows about 80,000 clones, about 80% of them seen only once. Concerning this clone: Its antigen is as yet unknown.

Sequences were obtained from PBMCs. The sequence was obtained from a man over 45 in good health and CMV-seropositive.

The CDR3 is CSVGENRDSNQPQHF. CDR3 in DNA: TGCAGCGTTGGGGAAAACAGGGATAGCAATCAGCCCCAGCATTTT. This chain uses TRBV29-1 with TRBJ1-5, with TRBD1 as a possible D gene (6 bases). The CDR3 is 15 residues long. Germline-derived CDR1 and CDR2 are SQVTM and ANQGSEA. Trimming pared 4 bases from V and 0 bases from J, leaving 13 bases between.